The rows below give T cell receptor beta chains drawn from one sample of a study of blood T cells in healthy people across ages. In TCRdb, the 5' RACE reads were re-called with MiXCR into one record per CDR3 protein. The sample consists of hundreds of thousands of distinct CDR3 sequences, around 48% of them appearing once. Material for sequencing was blood. The source is a woman aged 55-69 years in good health. Both conserved end residues are part of each CDR3. D genes are given only for firm matches. Rows may omit the clone size; those that give it use once, few, many or a size class.

. | TRBJ2-3 | 13 | few | TRBV29-1 | TGCAGCGGTGCGGGCAGGAACACAGATACGCAGTATTTT | CSGAGRNTDTQYF
. | TRBJ2-2 | 13 | . | TRBV6-5 | TGTGCCAGCAGTTGGGGGTCCACCGGGGAGCTGTTTTTT | CASSWGSTGELFF
. | TRBJ2-5 | 10 | . | TRBV6-6 | TGTGCCAGTTACGGGGAGACCCAGTACTTC | CASYGETQYF
TRBD2 | TRBJ2-3 | 13 | . | TRBV20-1 | TGCAGTGCTTCAGCGGGATTCTCATATACGCAGTATTTT | CSASAGFSYTQYF
. | TRBJ2-4 | 12 | many | TRBV6-5 | TGTGCCAGCAGTGACAAGACCAACATTCAGTACTTC | CASSDKTNIQYF
TRBD2 | TRBJ2-1 | 13 | few | TRBV20-1 | TGCAGTGCTAGTCCTAGCGGGTCCAATGAGCAGTTCTTC | CSASPSGSNEQFF
. | TRBJ2-5 | 18 | few | TRBV4-1 | TGCGCCAGCAGCCAATCCCCCGGGTCGAAGGGGTTGCAAGAGACCCAGTACTTC | CASSQSPGSKGLQETQYF
. | TRBJ2-7 | 15 | . | TRBV11-2 | TGTGCCAGCAGCCTGGATCCACTAACTTTCTACGAGCAGTACTTC | CASSLDPLTFYEQYF
TRBD2 | TRBJ2-1 | 15 | . | TRBV4-3 | TGCGCCAGCAGCCATTCCGGGACTAGCTTGGCTGAGCAGTTCTTC | CASSHSGTSLAEQFF
. | TRBJ1-5 | 15 | . | TRBV12-3/TRBV12-4 | TGTGCCAGCAGTTTACGGACCAGGGACAATCAGCCCCAGCATTTT | CASSLRTRDNQPQHF
. | TRBJ2-7 | 14 | . | TRBV7-2 | TGTGCCAGCAGCTCAAAGAAGAGCTCCTACGAGCAGTACTTC | CASSSKKSSYEQYF
TRBD1 | TRBJ2-2 | 15 | . | TRBV27 | TGTGCCAGCAACACAGGGGGGTCGGGCACCGGGGAGCTGTTTTTT | CASNTGGSGTGELFF
TRBD2 | TRBJ2-1 | 14 | . | TRBV20-1 | TGCAGTGCTAGAGATATTGGGCTAGCGGCCGAGCAGTTCTTC | CSARDIGLAAEQFF
TRBD1 | TRBJ2-3 | 17 | . | TRBV2 | TGTGCCAGCAAGGCGGATGTCGGACAGGGGAAAACAGATACGCAGTATTTT | CASKADVGQGKTDTQYF